These 32 T cell receptor beta chains share one sample of origin, sequenced in a study of T cell repertoires in cytomegalovirus infection. Using its own MiXCR run on the reads, TCRdb lists one record per CDR3 protein. This sample has 200,000 or so distinct CDR3 sequences; under 25% occur once, and the top ten carry approximately 2.9%. Sample: PBMCs. The receptors were gathered from a human donor in good health (CMV status not recorded). Some clones in this sample may be carry-over from other donors' samples.

This rearrangement joins TRBV19 to TRBJ2-1; 7 bases align to TRBD2. CDR3 size: 12 residues. Germline V CDR1 and CDR2: LNHDA, SQIVND (reference sequence). V shed 5 bases, J shed 10 bases, and the junction held 5 bases outside the gene matches. The CDR3 sequence: CASSGREREQFF. The CDR3 DNA reads TGTGCCAGTAGTGGGAGGGAGAGGGAGCAGTTCTTC.

The count of this clonotype is one. At one end the junction does not follow the germline gene, possibly because of a read error. The rearrangement joins TRBV12-3 or TRBV12-4 to TRBJ2-1; possibly TRBD2 for D (6 bases). The CDR3 has 17 residues. The CDR3 sequence: CASSLQIRGSSYNEQSF. The CDR3 coding sequence is TGTGCCAGCAGTTTGCAGATTCGGGGGAGCTCCTACAATGAGCAGTCCTTC.

With regard to this clonotype: Germline is not matched at one junction end, which may reflect a read error. This chain joins TRBV11-3 and TRBJ1-1; no reliable D call. The length of the CDR3 is 13 residues. Germline V gene data show CDR1 as SGHNT and CDR2 as YENEEA. The CDR3 region is CTSSFEGGTEAFF. The CDR3 region has the DNA TGTACCAGCAGCTTCGAGGGTGGGACTGAAGCTTTCTTT.

The chain has TRBV25-1 and TRBJ2-7; D might be TRBD2 (7 bases). Germline loops: CDR1 MGHDK, CDR2 SYGVNS. CDR3 length equals 16 residues. The ends were cut back, 0 bases at V and 3 bases at J, with 15 bases in the middle. CDR3 amino acids: CASSEYKGGRVYEQYF. The CDR3, as DNA: TGTGCCAGCAGTGAATATAAAGGGGGGAGGGTCTACGAGCAGTACTTC.

V and J are TRBV20-1 and TRBJ2-1; 8 nucleotides align to TRBD2. The germline CDR1 and CDR2 sequences are DFQATT and SNEGSKA (reference sequence). V lost 3 bases, J lost 4 bases, and 8 bases stayed unmatched. The CDR3 is made up of 15 amino acids. The CDR3 reads CSASNLAGSYNEQFF. As DNA, the CDR3 is TGCAGTGCTAGTAACCTAGCGGGCTCTTACAATGAGCAGTTCTTC.

This clonotype was picked up many times. V is TRBV28 and J is TRBJ2-3, with TRBD2 identical over 8 bases. The germline V gene encodes CDR1 MDHEN and CDR2 SYDVKM. Germline trimming cut 4 bases from V and 3 bases from J; bases unmatched to any gene: 3. The CDR3 has 14 amino acids. DNA for the CDR3: TGTGCCAGCAGTTCGGGGACTAGGACAGATACGCAGTATTTT. This gives the protein CASSSGTRTDTQYF.

This clonotype has just a few counts. This chain uses TRBV20-1 with TRBJ1-2; unclear D gene. The CDR3 consists of 14 residues. Trimming took off 5 bases at V and 0 bases at J, with 13 bases between the two ends. The germline V gene has CDR1 DFQATT and CDR2 SNEGSKA (reference sequence). The CDR3: CSADRPGANYGYTF. CDR3 DNA sequence: TGCAGTGCTGACCGGCCAGGAGCTAACTATGGCTACACCTTC.

This clonotype was found a few times. The V gene is TRBV12-3 or TRBV12-4, the J gene TRBJ2-5, with D possibly called TRBD1 or TRBD2 (6 bases each). The length of the CDR3 is 14 residues. V was trimmed by 5 bases and J by 1 base, leaving 11 bases between them. The CDR3 sequence: CASSQGGPQETQYF. The CDR3 coding sequence is TGTGCCAGCAGTCAAGGGGGGCCCCAAGAGACCCAGTACTTC.

This clonotype occurred many times. This chain joins TRBV7-9 and TRBJ2-7; D unclear. The CDR3 runs to 12 residues. Trimming removed 5 bases from V and 4 bases from J, with 9 bases in between. CDR1 is SEHNR, CDR2 FQNEAQ, per germline (reference sequence). The CDR3 bases are TGTGCCAGCAGCCCAGAACCTTACGAGCAGTACTTC. This sequence encodes CASSPEPYEQYF.

This clonotype was recorded at least ten times. This chain connects TRBV12-3 or TRBV12-4 to TRBJ2-1; D is ambiguous. The V end was cut by 5 bases, the J end by 14 bases, with 16 bases between. This CDR3 has 12 residues. The CDR3 spells CASSLPGVSEFF. Here the CDR3 DNA reads TGTGCCAGCAGTCTTCCTGGGGTTAGTGAGTTCTTC.

The sample holds a few counts of this clonotype. The rearrangement links TRBV5-1 to TRBJ2-5; unclear D gene. Trimming stripped 4 bases from V and 5 bases from J, with 18 bases between. Germline V gives CDR1 SGHRS, CDR2 YFSETQ. The CDR3 loop spans 15 amino acids. As DNA, the CDR3 is TGCGCCAGCAGCCCTCTCTCAGTCTTGGGGGAGACCCAGTACTTC. It is translated as CASSPLSVLGETQYF.

The V and J genes are TRBV28 and TRBJ2-2; no reliable D call. Germline CDR1 reads MDHEN; CDR2 reads SYDVKM. The CDR3 runs 12 residues. Trimming removed 11 bases from V and 4 bases from J, with 11 bases in between. The CDR3 region has the DNA TGTGCCGGAAGGTCCGCCACCGGGGAGCTGTTTTTT. Its protein product is CAGRSATGELFF.

This clonotype was picked up many times. This chain joins TRBV7-2 and TRBJ2-7; a weak D match, TRBD2 (5 bases). The germline gives CDR1 SGHTA, CDR2 FQGNSA. CDR3 length equals 14 residues. V shed 3 bases and J shed 3 bases, with 12 bases lying between them. The CDR3: CASSLPEGFYEQYF. As DNA, the CDR3 is TGTGCCAGCAGCTTGCCCGAGGGCTTCTACGAGCAGTACTTC. Full variable domain (outside the CDR3, taken from reference TRBV7-2 and TRBJ2-7): GAGVSQSPSNKVTEKGKDVELRCDPISGHTALYWYRQSLGQGLEFLIYFQGNSAPDKSGLPSDRFSAERTGGSVSTLTIQRTQQEDSAVYLCASSLPEGFYEQYFGPGTRLTVT.

This clonotype was seen many times. V usage is TRBV29-1 and J usage is TRBJ1-1; TRBD1 aligns across 10 bases. CDR1 and CDR2 from the germline V gene are SQVTM and ANQGSEA. The V and J ends lost 7 bases and 7 bases, in that order; junction bases with no gene match: 3. The CDR3 sequence is 11 residues long. This chain's CDR3 is CSAWDRGEAFF. The CDR3 DNA follows: TGCAGCGCCTGGGACAGGGGTGAAGCTTTCTTT. The whole variable domain, remainder taken from reference TRBV29-1 and TRBJ1-1, is SAVISQKPSRDICQRGTSLTIQCQVDSQVTMMFWYRQQPGQSLTLIATANQGSEATYESGFVIDKFPISRPNLTFSTLTVSNMSPEDSSIYLCSAWDRGEAFFGQGTRLTVV.

The rearrangement joins TRBV19 to TRBJ2-1; 10 bases fit TRBD2. Trimming at V came to 1 base and at J to 8 bases, leaving 14 bases not matched to a gene. Germline lookup yields CDR1 LNHDA and CDR2 SQIVND (reference sequence). CDR3 length: 18 amino acids. CDR3 nucleotide sequence: TGTGCCAGTAGTATAGCCCGGCTAGCGGGAGAAATTTGCGATGAGCAGTTCTTC. Its protein product is CASSIARLAGEICDEQFF.

The J gene is TRBJ1-5, the V gene TRBV5-1, with D possibly matching TRBD1 (6 bases). Germline V CDR1 and CDR2: SGHRS, YFSETQ. V lost 4 bases and J lost 0, with 11 bases in between. The CDR3 extends over 15 amino acids. CDR3 loop: CASSEDSYSNQPQHF. The CDR3 region has the DNA TGCGCCAGCAGCGAGGACAGCTATAGCAATCAGCCCCAGCATTTT.

This sequence joins TRBV7-9 and TRBJ1-4; possible D gene TRBD1, 5 bases. CDR1 and CDR2 (germline): SEHNR, FQNEAQ (reference sequence). V lost 5 bases and J 3 bases, leaving 13 bases between the germline ends. The CDR3 spans 15 residues. The CDR3, as DNA: TGTGCCAGCAGCCGCCCTGGGGCAGCTAATGAAAAACTGTTTTTT. Protein product: CASSRPGAANEKLFF.

This clonotype came up many times. The chain combines TRBV7-9 with TRBJ2-1; D is unresolved. V was shortened by 4 bases and J by 7 bases, with 8 bases between the two germline ends. The CDR3 totals 12 residues. Germline values: CDR1 SEHNR, CDR2 FQNEAQ (reference sequence). CDR3 coding DNA: TGTGCCAGCAGCTCTGGTTGGAATGAGCAGTTCTTC. Amino acids: CASSSGWNEQFF.

A few counts support this clonotype. This rearrangement joins TRBV6-2 or TRBV6-3 to TRBJ2-3; no firm D call. The CDR3 is made up of 11 amino acids. CDR1 is MNHEY and CDR2 is SVGEGT in the germline V gene. V was cut by 8 bases and J by 5 bases, with 8 bases left in between. The CDR3 DNA reads as TGTGCCAGCGGAAATCGAGATACGCAGTATTTT. This sequence encodes CASGNRDTQYF.

This clonotype has only a few counts. The chain combines TRBV5-1 with TRBJ1-1, with 8 positions matching TRBD1. Germline loops: CDR1 SGHRS, CDR2 YFSETQ. V dropped 7 bases and J dropped 5; count of bases not matched to a gene: 19. This CDR3 has 17 residues. Written as DNA, the CDR3 is TGCGCCAGCGGCGGGGAGACAGGGGACATTCGGGGAACTGAAGCTTTCTTT. Amino acid sequence: CASGGETGDIRGTEAFF.

This clonotype was seen many times. The chain couples TRBV12-3 or TRBV12-4 to TRBJ1-2, with TRBD1 matching over 9 bases. The CDR3 extends over 13 amino acids. The trim removed 6 bases at V and 6 bases at J, leaving 5 bases unmatched. The CDR3 loop reads CASSLGTGHGYTF. The CDR3 region has the DNA TGTGCCAGCAGCCTTGGGACAGGGCATGGCTACACCTTC.

In this sample, this clonotype turned up many times. J is TRBJ2-7 and V is TRBV7-6; D unresolved. CDR3 length: 14 amino acids. Germline-derived CDR1 and CDR2 are SGHVS and FNYEAQ. The V end lost 5 bases, the J end lost 0 bases, and 11 bases lay between the germline ends. CDR3 region: CASSQVTDSYEQYF. CDR3 nucleotide sequence: TGTGCCAGCAGCCAAGTGACGGACTCCTACGAGCAGTACTTC.

This clonotype was counted a few times. V usage is TRBV19 and J usage is TRBJ1-1; 7 nucleotides line up with TRBD1. The CDR3 contains 14 residues. Germline values: CDR1 LNHDA, CDR2 SQIVND (reference sequence). V trimming: 9 bases; J trimming: 1 base; junction bases outside the gene matches: 8. CDR3 coding DNA: TGTGCCAGCGCTCGACAGGGTGAGAACACTGAAGCTTTCTTT. This sequence encodes CASARQGENTEAFF.

The rearrangement uses TRBV2 and TRBJ2-2; tentative D call: TRBD1 (6 bases). CDR3 length equals 14 residues. CDR1 SNHLY and CDR2 FYNNEI come from the germline V gene. Deletions cut 10 bases from V and 0 bases from J, with 12 bases between. The CDR3 nucleotides are TGTGCCACCGGACAGCTTGCGAACACCGGGGAGCTGTTTTTT. This codes for CATGQLANTGELFF. The whole variable domain, filled in from reference TRBV2 and TRBJ2-2, reads EPEVTQTPSHQVTQMGQEVILRCVPISNHLYFYWYRQILGQKVEFLVSFYNNEISEKSEIFDDQFSVERPDGSNFTLKIRSTKLEDSAMYFCATGQLANTGELFFGEGSRLTVL.

This clonotype came up a few times. The chain combines TRBV7-9 with TRBJ1-5; D is unclear. The CDR3 has 14 amino acids. Looked up from germline, CDR1 is SEHNR and CDR2 is FQNEAQ (reference sequence). V lost 5 bases and J lost 2, with 10 bases in between. Here the CDR3 reads CASSTETGNQPQHF. The CDR3 DNA reads TGTGCCAGCAGCACTGAAACAGGCAATCAGCCCCAGCATTTT.

This clonotype came up many times. The V call is TRBV2, the J call TRBJ1-1, with 7 positions matching TRBD1. Trimming cost V 7 bases and J 1 base; bases outside gene matches: 6. The CDR3 is 14 residues long. CDR1 is SNHLY and CDR2 is FYNNEI in the germline V gene. CDR3 region: CASTRQGANTEAFF. In DNA form, the CDR3 reads TGTGCCAGCACCCGACAGGGCGCGAACACTGAAGCTTTCTTT.

The chain recombines TRBV5-1 with TRBJ2-3; 10 nucleotides agree with TRBD2. CDR1 is SGHRS, CDR2 YFSETQ, per germline. With 4 bases clipped from V and 2 bases from J, the junction kept 16 bases outside the gene matches. The CDR3 runs 19 residues. This CDR3 is CASSNRPAGGLPHTDTQYF. The CDR3 nucleotides read TGCGCCAGCAGCAACCGGCCAGCGGGAGGGCTGCCCCACACAGATACGCAGTATTTT.

This clonotype was detected a few times. In nucleotides, the CDR3 is TGTGCCAGCAGCTTAGGGATAAGGGCATACGAGCAGTACTTC. It encodes CASSLGIRAYEQYF. This chain connects TRBV7-9 to TRBJ2-7; unclear D gene. The germline V and J ends were trimmed by 1 base and 4 bases, with 11 bases remaining between them. Looked up from germline, CDR1 is SEHNR and CDR2 is FQNEAQ (reference sequence). The CDR3 covers 14 residues.

The chain is built from TRBV2 and TRBJ2-7; 7 bases agree with TRBD1. V dropped 8 bases and J dropped 2; count of bases not matched to a gene: 9. This CDR3 spans 14 amino acids. Germline V gene sequence: CDR1 SNHLY, CDR2 FYNNEI. The CDR3 sequence: CASWTGVPTYEQYF. The CDR3 coding sequence is TGTGCCAGCTGGACAGGCGTTCCGACCTACGAGCAGTACTTC.

This clonotype was observed a handful of times. The chain is built from TRBV30 and TRBJ1-1; no firm D call. The V and J ends lost 0 bases and 0 bases respectively, with 11 bases between them. Germline V CDR1 and CDR2: GTSNPN, SVGIG (reference sequence). CDR3 length: 15 residues. CDR3 in amino acids: CAWSVWGAMNTEAFF. The CDR3 DNA reads as TGTGCCTGGAGTGTATGGGGAGCTATGAACACTGAAGCTTTCTTT.

The DNA of the CDR3 is TGTGCCAGCAGTAGCCTGGCGGGAAATAATTCACCCCTCCACTTT. As protein: CASSSLAGNNSPLHF. This chain uses TRBV6-5 with TRBJ1-6; D uncertain. The CDR3 is made up of 15 amino acids. Germline CDR1 and CDR2: MNHEY and SVGAGI. Between the trimmed V and J ends, which lost 5 bases and 5 bases, there was a span of 13 bases.

This chain joins TRBV12-3 or TRBV12-4 and TRBJ2-1; 7 bases match TRBD2. V gave up 6 bases and J gave up 8 bases; unmatched junction bases: 7. CDR3 length: 13 residues. CDR3 coding DNA: TGTGCCAGCAGCCGCCGACTAGCCGATGAGCAGTTCTTC. Its translation is CASSRRLADEQFF.